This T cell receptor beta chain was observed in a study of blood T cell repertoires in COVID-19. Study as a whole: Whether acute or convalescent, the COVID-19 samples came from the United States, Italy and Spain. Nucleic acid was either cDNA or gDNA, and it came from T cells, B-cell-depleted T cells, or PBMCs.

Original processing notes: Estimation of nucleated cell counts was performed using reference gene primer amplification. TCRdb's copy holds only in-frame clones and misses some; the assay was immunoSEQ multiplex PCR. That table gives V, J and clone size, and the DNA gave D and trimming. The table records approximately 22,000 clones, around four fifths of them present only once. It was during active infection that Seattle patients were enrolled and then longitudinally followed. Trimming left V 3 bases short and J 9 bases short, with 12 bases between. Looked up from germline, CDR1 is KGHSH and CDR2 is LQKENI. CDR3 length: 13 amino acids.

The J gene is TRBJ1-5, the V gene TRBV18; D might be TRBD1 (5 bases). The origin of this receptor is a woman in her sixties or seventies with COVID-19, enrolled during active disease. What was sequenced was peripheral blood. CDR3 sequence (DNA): TGTGCCAGCTCACCGTCCCCGGGGGTGCCCCAGCATTTT. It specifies CASSPSPGVPQHF.